The source of this TCR beta chain is a study of CD8+ T cells in alopecia areata. General study findings and limits: The study found higher clonality in lesional than normal scalp, especially in alopecia totalis/universalis. Clonality in the scalp and expanded CD8+ clones ranked among the top 100 were significantly decreased by tofacitinib.

Documented treatment: oral pan-JAK inhibitor, 5-10 mg twice daily. With respect to this clone: Its antigen is currently unknown.

V shed 5 bases and J shed 1 base, with 11 bases lying between them. The CDR3 totals 14 residues. Germline lookup yields CDR1 SGHTA and CDR2 FQGNSA. RNA extraction and reverse transcription yielded cDNA as sequencing template. Sequenced by immunoSEQ multiplex PCR; TCRdb stores in-frame clones only, minus some. Among roughly 190,000 clones listed, around three fifths were seen once. The rearrangement uses TRBV7-2 and TRBJ1-1; tentative D call: TRBD1 (6 bases). This receptor was identified in a human donor with alopecia areata. Sequencing was performed on CD4+ T cells sorted from blood, taken between weeks 47 and 50, from a patient treated with tofacitinib. This chain's CDR3 is CASSQTGPNTEAFF. In DNA, the CDR3 is TGTGCCAGCAGCCAAACAGGGCCGAACACTGAAGCTTTCTTT. The complete variable domain, with remaining parts taken from reference TRBV7-2 and TRBJ1-1, reads GAGVSQSPSNKVTEKGKDVELRCDPISGHTALYWYRQSLGQGLEFLIYFQGNSAPDKSGLPSDRFSAERTGGSVSTLTIQRTQQEDSAVYLCASSQTGPNTEAFFGQGTRLTVV.